Each of the 4 T cell receptor beta chains below was sequenced from the same sample in a study of T cell responses to AZD1222 COVID-19 vaccine (dated by TCRdb to 2020 to 2023). The library was built by means of the immunoSEQ multiplex PCR assay. TCRdb obtained this table from immuneACCESS and retained in-frame rearrangements with V and J assigned. These tables miss some clones; where compared with another copy, unresolved V genes account for less than half of the shortfall, and the remainder is unexplained. Within this sample are around 66,000 clones, with roughly 87% of them counted one time only. 17% of the sample is in the top ten clones. The intended sense of this specimen's time point label: baseline before first vaccination. Sequenced material: peripheral blood, taken on day 0 of AZD1222 vaccination. The receptors originated from an adult in good health.

This clone appeared once. The V call is TRBV12-3 or TRBV12-4, the J call TRBJ1-2; tentatively, D is TRBD1 (5 bases). Trimming cost V 6 bases and J 4 bases, with 9 bases left between them. CDR3 length: 12 amino acids. CDR3 loop: CASRRDFYGYTF. CDR3 bases: TGTGCCAGCAGAAGGGACTTCTATGGCTACACCTTC.

This chain joins TRBV15 and TRBJ2-3; 7 positions match TRBD2. This CDR3 comprises 15 residues. Germline V gives CDR1 LNHNV, CDR2 YYDKDF (reference sequence). The trim removed 0 bases at V and 1 base at J, leaving 1 base unmatched. DNA for the CDR3: TGTGCCACCAGCAGAGAGGCGGGGGGCACAGATACGCAGTATTTT. Translating it yields CATSREAGGTDTQYF.

This clone appeared once. V is TRBV19 and J is TRBJ1-4; the D is unclear. Deletions cut 8 bases from V and 7 bases from J, with 14 bases between. The CDR3 has 13 residues. CDR1 is LNHDA, CDR2 SQIVND, per germline (reference sequence). The DNA for the CDR3 is TGTGCCAGTTCGGCCCTAGGCACTGAAAAACTGTTTTTT. Translating gives CASSALGTEKLFF.

This chain connects TRBV5-4 to TRBJ1-5, with D perhaps TRBD1 (5 bases). This CDR3 is 14 amino acids long. Germline V gene data show CDR1 as SGHNT and CDR2 as YYREEE (reference sequence). V dropped 4 bases and J dropped 3 bases, with 11 bases sitting between them. The CDR3 bases are TGTGCCAGCAGCCAGCGGGGGTCCAATCAGCCCCAGCATTTT. It specifies CASSQRGSNQPQHF.